This T cell receptor beta chain was profiled in a study of identical twins. A universal primer site was created by template switching, with the cDNA bearing unique molecular identifiers. Each CDR3 protein is one row after TCRdb ran MiXCR on the 5' RACE reads. Of under 300,000 distinct CDR3 sequences listed, around an eighth were seen once; the top ten hold approximately 10%. Study observations and caveats: Findings came from cross-sectional statistics, without long-term follow-up of donors.

The germline CDR1 and CDR2 sequences are GTSNPN and SVGIG (reference sequence). V lost 3 bases, J lost 2 bases, and 7 bases stayed unmatched. CDR3 length: 15 residues. About this clonotype: The antigen is undetermined.

The V gene is TRBV30, the J gene TRBJ2-7, with 10 bases fitting TRBD1. The receptor comes from a woman under 30 in good health. Source material: memory (CD45RO+) T cells sorted from blood. The CDR3 is CAWRLPGQGTYEQYF. CDR3 bases: TGTGCCTGGAGGCTACCGGGACAGGGGACCTACGAGCAGTACTTC. Full variable domain (outside the CDR3, taken from reference TRBV30 and TRBJ2-7): SQTIHQWPATLVQPVGSPLSLECTVEGTSNPNLYWYRQAAGRGLQLLFYSVGIGQISSEVPQNLSASRPQDRQFILSSKKLLLSDSGFYLCAWRLPGQGTYEQYFGPGTRLTVT.